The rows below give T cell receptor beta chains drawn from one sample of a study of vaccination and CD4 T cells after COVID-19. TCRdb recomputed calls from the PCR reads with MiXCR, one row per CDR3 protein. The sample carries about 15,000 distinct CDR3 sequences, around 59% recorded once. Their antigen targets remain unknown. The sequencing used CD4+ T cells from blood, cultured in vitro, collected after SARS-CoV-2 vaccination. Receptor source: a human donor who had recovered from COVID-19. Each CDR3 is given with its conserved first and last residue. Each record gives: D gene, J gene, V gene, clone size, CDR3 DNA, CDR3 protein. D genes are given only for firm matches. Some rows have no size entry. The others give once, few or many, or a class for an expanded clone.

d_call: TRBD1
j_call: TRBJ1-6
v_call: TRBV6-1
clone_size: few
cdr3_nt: TGTGCCACCCGGGACAGGGGTACTATTAGACATAATTCACCCCTCCACTTT
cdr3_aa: CATRDRGTIRHNSPLHF

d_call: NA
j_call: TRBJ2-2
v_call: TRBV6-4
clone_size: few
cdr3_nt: TGTGCCAGCAGTCCAGGCAACACCGGGGAGCTGTTTTTT
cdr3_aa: CASSPGNTGELFF

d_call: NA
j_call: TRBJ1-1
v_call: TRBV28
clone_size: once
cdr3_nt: TGTGCCAGCAGTTCCGGTTACACTGAAGCTTTCTTT
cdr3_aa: CASSSGYTEAFF

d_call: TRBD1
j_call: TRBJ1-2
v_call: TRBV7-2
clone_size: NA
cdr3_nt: TGCGCCAGCAGCTTGGGGGCGGACAGGGGGCTCGGCTACACCTTC
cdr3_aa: CASSLGADRGLGYTF

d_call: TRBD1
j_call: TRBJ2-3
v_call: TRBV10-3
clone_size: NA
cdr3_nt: TGTGCCATCAGTGATCTGGGACAGAAACCCACAGATACGCAGTATTTT
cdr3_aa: CAISDLGQKPTDTQYF

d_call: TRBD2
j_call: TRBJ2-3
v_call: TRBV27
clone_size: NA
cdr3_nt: TGTGCCAGCAGTCCTAGGACTAGCGCCTCGAATACGCAGTATTTT
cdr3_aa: CASSPRTSASNTQYF

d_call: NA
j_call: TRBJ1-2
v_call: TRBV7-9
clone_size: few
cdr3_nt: TGTGCCAGCAGCCCACTGGGAGGGAACTATGGCTACACCTTC
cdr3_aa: CASSPLGGNYGYTF

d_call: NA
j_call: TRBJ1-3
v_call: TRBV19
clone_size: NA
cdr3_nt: TGTGCCAGTAGTATACCGGGAGCTGGAAACACCATATATTTT
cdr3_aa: CASSIPGAGNTIYF

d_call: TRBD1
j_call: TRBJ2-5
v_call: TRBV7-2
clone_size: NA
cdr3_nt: TGTGCCAGCAGCTTAGGGGGACAGATACAAGAGACCCAGTACTTC
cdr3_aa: CASSLGGQIQETQYF

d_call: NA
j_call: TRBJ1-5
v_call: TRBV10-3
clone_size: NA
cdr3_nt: TGTGCCATCAGTCTAGGGAGGGGTCGAGATCAGCCCCAGCATTTT
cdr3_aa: CAISLGRGRDQPQHF

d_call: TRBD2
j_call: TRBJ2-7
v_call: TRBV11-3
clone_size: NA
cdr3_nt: TGTGCCAGCAGCCAACTAGCGGGGCCCTACGAGCAGTACTTC
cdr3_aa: CASSQLAGPYEQYF

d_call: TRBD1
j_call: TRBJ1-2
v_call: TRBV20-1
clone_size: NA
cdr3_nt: TGCAGTGCTAGAAGAGGGACAGGGCATTCTAGCTATGGCTACACCTTC
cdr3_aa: CSARRGTGHSSYGYTF

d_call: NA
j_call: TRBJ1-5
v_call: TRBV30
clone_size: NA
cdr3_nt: TGTGCCTGGAGTGGGGGGAATAGCAATCAGCCCCAGCATTTT
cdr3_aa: CAWSGGNSNQPQHF

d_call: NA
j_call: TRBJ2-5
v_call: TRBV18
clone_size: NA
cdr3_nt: TGTGCCAGCTCACCACCTAAAGAGACCCAGTACTTC
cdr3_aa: CASSPPKETQYF

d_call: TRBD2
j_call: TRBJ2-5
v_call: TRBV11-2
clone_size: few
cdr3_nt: TGTGCCAGCACCTGGGAGCGGGGGCCGCAAGAGACCCAGTACTTC
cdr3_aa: CASTWERGPQETQYF

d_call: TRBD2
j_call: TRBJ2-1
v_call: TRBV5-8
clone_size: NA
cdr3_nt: TGTGCCAGCAGCTTGGAGGGGACTAGGGGTTACAATGAGCAGTTCTTC
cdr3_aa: CASSLEGTRGYNEQFF

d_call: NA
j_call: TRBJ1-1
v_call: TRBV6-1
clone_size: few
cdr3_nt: TGTGCCAGCAGTGGGCGCAGGATGAACACTGAAGCTTTCTTT
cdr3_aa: CASSGRRMNTEAFF

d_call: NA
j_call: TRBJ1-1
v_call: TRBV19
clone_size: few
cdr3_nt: TGTGCCAGTAGTACCAGACAGCTGAGTGAAGCTTTCTTT
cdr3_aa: CASSTRQLSEAFF

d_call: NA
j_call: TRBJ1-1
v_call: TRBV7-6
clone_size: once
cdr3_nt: TGTGCCAGCAGCTTAGTCGCAGGAGAAGCTTTCTTT
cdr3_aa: CASSLVAGEAFF

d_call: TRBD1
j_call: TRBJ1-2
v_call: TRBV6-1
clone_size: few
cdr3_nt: TGTGCCAGCACCCAAGGGGGACAGGGGGCTTTTGGCTACACCTTC
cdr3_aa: CASTQGGQGAFGYTF

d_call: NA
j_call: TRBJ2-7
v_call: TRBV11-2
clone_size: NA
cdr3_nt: TGTGCCAGCAGCTTAGTGGTGGGCAGGGACTACGAGCAGTACTTC
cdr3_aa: CASSLVVGRDYEQYF

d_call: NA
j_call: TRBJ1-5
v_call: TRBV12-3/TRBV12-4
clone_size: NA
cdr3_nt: TGTGCCAGTAACCTGGAGGGGGGCAATCAGCCCCAGCATTTT
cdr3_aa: CASNLEGGNQPQHF

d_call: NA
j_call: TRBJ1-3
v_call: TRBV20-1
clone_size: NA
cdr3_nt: TGCAGTGCTAGAGATCCCGCAGTCTCTGGAAACACCATATATTTT
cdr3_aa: CSARDPAVSGNTIYF

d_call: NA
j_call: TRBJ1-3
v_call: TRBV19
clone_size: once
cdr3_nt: TGTGCCAGTAGTATAGATCGGGGCTCTGGAAACACCATATATTTT
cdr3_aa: CASSIDRGSGNTIYF

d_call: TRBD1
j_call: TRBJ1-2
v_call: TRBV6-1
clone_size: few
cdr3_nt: TGTGCCAGCAGATTCCGACAGGGAGGAGGCTACACCTTC
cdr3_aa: CASRFRQGGGYTF

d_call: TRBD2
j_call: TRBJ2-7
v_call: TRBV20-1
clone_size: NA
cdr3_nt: TGCAGTGCTAGGGGTGTAGCGGGAGGCTCCTACGAGCAGTACTTC
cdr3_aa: CSARGVAGGSYEQYF

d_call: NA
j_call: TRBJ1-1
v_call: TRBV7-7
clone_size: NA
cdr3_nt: TGTGCCAGCAGCCGCTCTAAGGACACTGAAGCTTTCTTT
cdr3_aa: CASSRSKDTEAFF

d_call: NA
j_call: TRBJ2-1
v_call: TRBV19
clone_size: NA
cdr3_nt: TGTGCCAGTAGCAACCAGGGGATTGGCAATGAGCAGTTCTTC
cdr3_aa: CASSNQGIGNEQFF

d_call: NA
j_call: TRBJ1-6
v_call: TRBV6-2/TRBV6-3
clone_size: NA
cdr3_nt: TGTGCCAGCAGCGACGATGTCAGGGTTCTTCCATCCCTCCACTTT
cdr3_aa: CASSDDVRVLPSLHF

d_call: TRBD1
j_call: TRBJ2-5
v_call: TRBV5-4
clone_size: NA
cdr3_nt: TGTGCCAGCAGTTTTGACAGGGGAAACCGCCAAGAGACCCAGTACTTC
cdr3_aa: CASSFDRGNRQETQYF

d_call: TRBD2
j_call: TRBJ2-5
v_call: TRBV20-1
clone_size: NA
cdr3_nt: TGCAGTGCTAGACGACTAGCGGAGGAGTACCAAGAGACCCAGTACTTC
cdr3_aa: CSARRLAEEYQETQYF

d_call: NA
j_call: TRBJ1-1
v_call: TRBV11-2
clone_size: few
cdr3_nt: TGTGCCAGCAGCCTTGGGGGCCTGAACACTGAAGCTTTCTTT
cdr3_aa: CASSLGGLNTEAFF

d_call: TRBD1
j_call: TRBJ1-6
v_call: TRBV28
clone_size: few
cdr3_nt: TGTGCCAGCAGTCTGGACAGGTTTAGTTCACCCCTCCACTTT
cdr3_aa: CASSLDRFSSPLHF